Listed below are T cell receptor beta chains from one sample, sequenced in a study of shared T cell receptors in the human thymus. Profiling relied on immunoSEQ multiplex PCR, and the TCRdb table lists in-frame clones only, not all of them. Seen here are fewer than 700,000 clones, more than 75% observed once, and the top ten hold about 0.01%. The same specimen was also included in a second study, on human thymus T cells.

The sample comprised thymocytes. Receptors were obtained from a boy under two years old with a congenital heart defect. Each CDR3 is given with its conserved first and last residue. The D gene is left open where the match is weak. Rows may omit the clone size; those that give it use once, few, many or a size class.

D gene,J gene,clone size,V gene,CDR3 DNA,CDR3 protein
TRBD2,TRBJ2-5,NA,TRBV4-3,TGCGCCAGCAGCCAAGAGGGAGGAGGTAGCGGGAGGAATAACATCCAAGAGACCCAGTACTTC,CASSQEGGGSGRNNIQETQYF
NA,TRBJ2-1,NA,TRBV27,TGTGCCAGCAGTTTCGCTCCCAGCTCCTACAATGAGCAGTTCTTC,CASSFAPSSYNEQFF
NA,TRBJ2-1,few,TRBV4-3,TGCGCCAGCAGCCAAGAACCGAGCCCCTACAATGAGCAGTTCTTC,CASSQEPSPYNEQFF
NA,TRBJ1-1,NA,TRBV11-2,TGTGCCAGCAGGCCATGGGGGGGGCAAGCTGAAGCTTTCTTT,CASRPWGGQAEAFF
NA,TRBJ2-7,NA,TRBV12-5,TGTGCTAGTGACTCCGGACAGACCTATTCCTACGAGCAGTACTTC,CASDSGQTYSYEQYF
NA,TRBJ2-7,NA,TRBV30,TGTGCCTGGAGTTTCCCGTCAGGGGGGTTACCCTACGAGCAGTACTTC,CAWSFPSGGLPYEQYF
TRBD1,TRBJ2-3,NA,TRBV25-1,TGTGCCAGCAGCTGCGGGACAGGGCGAGTTGATACGCAGTATTTT,CASSCGTGRVDTQYF
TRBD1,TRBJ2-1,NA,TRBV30,TGTGCCTTAAGGACCCGAAGGGCCTACAGGGGTATCTACAATGAGCAGTTCTTC,CALRTRRAYRGIYNEQFF
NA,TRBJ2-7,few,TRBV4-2,TGTGCCAGCAGCCCCCCTGGGGGGGCCAACGAGCAGTACTTC,CASSPPGGANEQYF
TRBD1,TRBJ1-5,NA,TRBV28,TGTGCCAGCAGCCGTCAACCGGGACAGGGCCCTTATAGCAATCAGCCCCAGCATTTT,CASSRQPGQGPYSNQPQHF
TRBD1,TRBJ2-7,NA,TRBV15,TGTGCCACCAGCAGAGATCAAGTTATGACAGGGAAATACGAGCAGTACTTC,CATSRDQVMTGKYEQYF
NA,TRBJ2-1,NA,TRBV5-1,TGCGCCAGCAGCCTCCCGGGGTGGATGAGGAATGAGCAGTTCTTC,CASSLPGWMRNEQFF
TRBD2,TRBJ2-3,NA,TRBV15,TGTGCCACCAGCAGAGATGAGTGGGGGACTAGGAATTTGGGAGATACGCAGTATTTT,CATSRDEWGTRNLGDTQYF
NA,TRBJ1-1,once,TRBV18,TGTGCCAGCTCACCACCGGGGGAGGTTGAAGCTTTCTTT,CASSPPGEVEAFF
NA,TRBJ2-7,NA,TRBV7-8,TGTGCCAGCAGCGCCCCAGGGGTTCTCACCTACGAGCAGTACTTC,CASSAPGVLTYEQYF
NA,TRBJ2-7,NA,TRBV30,TGTGCCTGGACCCTACGAGTTGACTGCGAGCAGTACTTC,CAWTLRVDCEQYF
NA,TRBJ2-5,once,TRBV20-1,TGCAGTGCTGCGGCGCAAGAGACCCAGTACTTC,CSAAAQETQYF
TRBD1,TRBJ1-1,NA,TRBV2,TGTGCCAGCAGCAACAGGGGGCCCACTGAAGCTTTCTTT,CASSNRGPTEAFF
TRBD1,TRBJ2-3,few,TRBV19,TGTGCCAGTAGTGCCAGGGGGCTCGGCACAGATACGCAGTATTTT,CASSARGLGTDTQYF
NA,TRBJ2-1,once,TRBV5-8,TGTGCCAGCAGCTCCACCGGGACACCCCGCTTTTACAATGAGCAGTTCTTC,CASSSTGTPRFYNEQFF
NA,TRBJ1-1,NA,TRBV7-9,TGTGCCAGCAGCTTAGGCGGGGCCCCCACTGCGGCTTTCTTT,CASSLGGAPTAAFF
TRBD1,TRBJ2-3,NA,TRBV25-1,TGTGCCAGCAGTGACCCCGGGACAGGGATCACAGATACGCAGTATTTT,CASSDPGTGITDTQYF
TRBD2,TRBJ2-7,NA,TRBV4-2,TGTGCCAGCAGCCGGAGGATGACTAGCGGAACCTACGAGCAGTACTTC,CASSRRMTSGTYEQYF
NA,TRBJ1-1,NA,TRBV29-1,TGCAGCGTTGAACCTAAGGGGCGTAACACTGAAGCTTTCTTT,CSVEPKGRNTEAFF
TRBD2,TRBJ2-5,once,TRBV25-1,TGTGCCAGCAGTGAATATTCAGCCCCGGGACTAGCTCCGGAGACCCAGTACTTC,CASSEYSAPGLAPETQYF
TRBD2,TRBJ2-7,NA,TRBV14,TGTGCCAGCAGCCAAGGGTCAGGACTAGCGGAGTACGAGCAGTACTTC,CASSQGSGLAEYEQYF
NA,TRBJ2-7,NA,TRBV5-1,TGCGCCAGCAGCTTGATCGACGGCGAGGGAATCGAAGAGCAGTACTTC,CASSLIDGEGIEEQYF
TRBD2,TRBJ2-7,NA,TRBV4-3,TGCGCCAGCAGCCAAAGTCCTAGCGGGGTCCGGGACGAGCAGTACTTC,CASSQSPSGVRDEQYF
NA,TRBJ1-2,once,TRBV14,TGTGCCAGCAGCCAAGAATGGAGGTGGGGCTACACCTTC,CASSQEWRWGYTF
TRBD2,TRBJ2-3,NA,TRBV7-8,TGTGCCAGCAGCTTAGGGCCCCGGGCGGGAGAGAGACCAGATACGCAGTATTTT,CASSLGPRAGERPDTQYF
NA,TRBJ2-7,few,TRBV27,TGTGCCAGCAGTTTAGGCAGGTTCTCCTACGAGCAGTACTTC,CASSLGRFSYEQYF
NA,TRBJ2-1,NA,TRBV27,TGTGCCAGCAGTTTATCTCAAAGAGCGGACCTCTCCTACAATGAGCAGTTCTTC,CASSLSQRADLSYNEQFF
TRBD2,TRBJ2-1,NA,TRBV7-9,TGTGCCAGCAGCTTAGAAACTAGCGGGAGTGGCAATGAGCAGTTCTTC,CASSLETSGSGNEQFF
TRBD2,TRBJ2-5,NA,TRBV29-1,TGCAGCGTTGAAGATATGACTAGCTCACAAGAGACCCAGTACTTC,CSVEDMTSSQETQYF
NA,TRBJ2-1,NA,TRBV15,TGTGCCACCAGCGGCCCTCGTAGGGGCGGCCAGCTTTACAATGAGCAGTTCTTC,CATSGPRRGGQLYNEQFF
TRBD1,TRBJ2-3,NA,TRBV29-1,TGCAGCGTTGCCCCCGCAGGGTACAACAGGGGGAACACAGATACGCAGTATTTT,CSVAPAGYNRGNTDTQYF
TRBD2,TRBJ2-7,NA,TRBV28,TGTGCCAGCAGTTTATATGGGACTAGGACCTACGAGCAGTACTTC,CASSLYGTRTYEQYF
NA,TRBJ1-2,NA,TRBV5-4,TGTGCCAGCAGCGTAGCCCCGTCCGGGACACTTAACTATGGCTACACCTTC,CASSVAPSGTLNYGYTF
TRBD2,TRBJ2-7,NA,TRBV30,TGTGCCTGGGGAGCCTTGGAACTAGCGGGAGGGCCAAGGTCCTACGAGCAGTACTTC,CAWGALELAGGPRSYEQYF
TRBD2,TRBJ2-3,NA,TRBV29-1,TGCAGCGTTGAAGTAGTGCGGGGGTTTCTCTCTAGCACAGATACGCAGTATTTT,CSVEVVRGFLSSTDTQYF
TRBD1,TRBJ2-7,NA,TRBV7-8,TGTGCCAGCAGCTTCCTAACAGGGGCAGGCTACGAGCAGTACTTC,CASSFLTGAGYEQYF
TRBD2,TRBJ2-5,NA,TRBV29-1,TGCAGCGGGAAGACTAGCGGGAGTGGAGAGACCCAGTACTTC,CSGKTSGSGETQYF
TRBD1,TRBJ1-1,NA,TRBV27,TGTGCCACCGGCGAGGACAGGGGAGCCACTGAAGCTTTCTTT,CATGEDRGATEAFF
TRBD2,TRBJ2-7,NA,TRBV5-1,TGCTACCGGGTTAGCGGGGGTTCGGGGGAGCAGTACTTC,CYRVSGGSGEQYF
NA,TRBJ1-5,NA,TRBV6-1,TGTGCCAGCAGTGAAGTCCAGGAAAGAGGGGTAGCGGATCAGCCCCAGCATTTT,CASSEVQERGVADQPQHF
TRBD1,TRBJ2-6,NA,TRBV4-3,TGCGCCAGCAGCCAAGATACTGCAGGGGGCGACTCTGGGGCCAACGTCCTGACTTTC,CASSQDTAGGDSGANVLTF
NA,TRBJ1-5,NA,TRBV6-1,TGTGCCAGCAGTGAACGCGGGGGGCCCGGCAATCAGCCCCAGCATTTT,CASSERGGPGNQPQHF
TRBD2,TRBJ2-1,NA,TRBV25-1,TGTGCCAGCACATCAAGCGGGAGGGCCGATGAGCAGTTCTTC,CASTSSGRADEQFF
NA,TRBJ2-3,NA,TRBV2,TGTGCCAGCAGATACGGAGAGCAAGCGAACACAGATACGCAGTATTTT,CASRYGEQANTDTQYF
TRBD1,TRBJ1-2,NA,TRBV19,TGTGCCAGTAGTAGGGGCCGGACAGGGCTTGACTATGGCTACACCTTC,CASSRGRTGLDYGYTF
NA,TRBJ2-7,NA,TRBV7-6,TGTGCCAGCAGCTCACTACCGGGTTCAACCTTTTACGAGCAGTACTTC,CASSSLPGSTFYEQYF
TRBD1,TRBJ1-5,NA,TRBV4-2,TGTGCCAGCAGCCAAGCCCGCCTGGGGACAGCCACTGGTAGGGTATATAGCAATCAGCCCCAGCATTTT,CASSQARLGTATGRVYSNQPQHF
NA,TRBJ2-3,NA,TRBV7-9,TGTGCCAGCAGCTACTTATTACGGTGCACAGATACGCAGTATTTT,CASSYLLRCTDTQYF
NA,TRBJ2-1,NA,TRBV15,TGTGCCACCAGCTCGGGAGTTAACCCATCCTACAATGAGCAGTTCTTC,CATSSGVNPSYNEQFF